This section outlines one TCR beta chain sequence together with its context. The V and J ends lost 4 bases and 1 base respectively, with 7 bases between them. Germline V lookup: CDR1 LGHNT, CDR2 FRNRAP. The CDR3 covers 13 residues. Original processing methods: Amplification of reference gene primers was used by the study to estimate nucleated cell counts. Sequencing was performed with immunoSEQ multiplex PCR; in TCRdb, only in-frame clones are kept and a portion is missing. That table furnishes V, J and clone size, whereas the DNA furnished D and trimming. The sample carries about 200,000 clones, more than 80% recorded once. The record originates from a study of blood T cell repertoires in COVID-19. On the study more broadly: COVID-19 samples from acute and convalescent phases originated in the United States, Italy and Spain. PBMCs, B-cell-depleted T cells, or T cells were the source of the cDNA or gDNA that made up the material.

The clonotype comes from a man aged 25-45 years who had recovered from COVID-19. This chain links TRBV12-5 with TRBJ1-2; a weak D match, TRBD1 (6 bases). The specimen sequenced was peripheral blood. CDR3 sequence reads: CASGWTDNYGYTF. The DNA of the CDR3 is TGTGCTAGTGGTTGGACAGATAACTATGGCTACACCTTC.